One and the same sample provided the 24 T cell receptor beta chains below, sequenced in a study of blood T cells in healthy people across ages. Through a sample-barcoded 5' primer and a J-beta primer mix, a second PCR was run for roughly 7 to 12 cycles. TCRdb re-derived calls from the 5' RACE reads in MiXCR, one entry per CDR3 protein. The table records roughly 700,000 distinct CDR3 sequences, over 45% of them present only once. Sequenced sample: blood. The receptors originated from a woman aged 55-75 years in good health.

The chain has TRBV20-1 and TRBJ2-5, with 11 positions matching TRBD2. V shed 1 base and J 6 bases; nucleotides not matched to a gene: 4. The CDR3 sequence is 14 residues long. Germline V gene lookup returns CDR1 DFQATT and CDR2 SNEGSKA (reference sequence). This CDR3 reads CSARVSGRGKTQYF. In DNA, the CDR3 is TGCAGTGCTAGAGTTAGCGGGAGGGGAAAGACCCAGTACTTC.

This clonotype was counted a few times. The chain links TRBV27 to TRBJ1-5; D ambiguous. Per the germline V gene, CDR1 is MNHEY and CDR2 is SMNVEV (reference sequence). CDR3 length: 13 residues. The germline V and J ends were trimmed by 3 bases and 3 bases, with 6 bases remaining between them. CDR3 DNA: TGTGCCAGCAGTTTGGGCACCAATCAGCCCCAGCATTTT. It specifies CASSLGTNQPQHF.

The J gene is TRBJ1-5, the V gene TRBV12-3 or TRBV12-4, with a possible D match to TRBD1 (5 bases). Trimming cost V 5 bases and J 0 bases, with 14 bases left between them. The CDR3 loop spans 16 amino acids. For the CDR3, the DNA is TGTGCCAGCAGTCCCCGGGGGGGAGATAGCAATCAGCCCCAGCATTTT. Encoded protein: CASSPRGGDSNQPQHF.

Notes on this clonotype: Relative to the germline gene, one junction end is altered; a read error may explain this. The chain links TRBV7-6 to TRBJ2-1; maybe TRBD1 (6 bases). The germline V gene has CDR1 SGHVS and CDR2 FNYEAQ. The CDR3 is made up of 14 amino acids. For the CDR3, the DNA is TGTGCCAGTAGCTGGACAGACTCCTACAATGAGCAGTTCTTC. Translated, it gives CASSWTDSYNEQFF. Supplemented by reference TRBV7-6 and TRBJ2-1, the full variable domain reads GAGVSQSPRYKVTKRGQDVALRCDPISGHVSLYWYRQALGQGPEFLTYFNYEAQQDKSGLPNDRFSAERPEGSISTLTIQRTEQRDSAMYRCASSWTDSYNEQFFGPGTRLTVL.

This clonotype was observed a handful of times. This chain connects TRBV30 to TRBJ1-4; the D is unclear. CDR3 length: 15 residues. Germline loops: CDR1 GTSNPN, CDR2 SVGIG (reference sequence). V was shortened by 1 base and J by 0 bases, with 9 bases between the two germline ends. CDR3 bases: TGTGCCTGGAGTGGGAATGGGGCAACTAATGAAAAACTGTTTTTT. Translating it yields CAWSGNGATNEKLFF.

The DNA for the CDR3 is TGCAGCGGCGAGGGACAGTTAGGAGAGACCCAGTACTTC. It codes for CSGEGQLGETQYF. This chain links TRBV29-1 with TRBJ2-5; 7 bases map to TRBD1. The J segment lost 4 bases and the V segment lost 7 bases, leaving 9 bases of the junction unmatched. The germline CDR1 and CDR2 sequences are SQVTM and ANQGSEA. This CDR3 is built from 13 residues.

On this clonotype itself: One end of the junction varies from germline; a read error may be responsible. V gene TRBV29-1 combines with J gene TRBJ1-1; 9 bases agree with TRBD1. In germline, CDR1 is SQVTM, CDR2 ANQGSEA. The CDR3 length is 13 residues. The CDR3 region has the DNA TGCAGCGGAACTTACAGGGGGCACACTAAAGCTTTCTTT. The encoded protein is CSGTYRGHTKAFF.

V gene TRBV5-1 combines with J gene TRBJ2-1; 12 bases match TRBD2. CDR1 is SGHRS and CDR2 is YFSETQ in the germline V gene. This CDR3 is 16 amino acids long. J was trimmed by 7 bases and V by 1 base; bases with no gene match: 6. CDR3 loop: CASSLTTSGSYNEQFF. CDR3 sequence (DNA): TGCGCCAGCAGCTTGACGACTAGCGGGAGTTATAATGAGCAGTTCTTC. The variable domain in full, completed from reference TRBV5-1 and TRBJ2-1, reads KAGVTQTPRYLIKTRGQQVTLSCSPISGHRSVSWYQQTPGQGLQFLFEYFSETQRNKGNFPGRFSGRQFSNSRSEMNVSTLELGDSALYLCASSLTTSGSYNEQFFGPGTRLTVL.

This chain joins TRBV16 and TRBJ2-4; D gene uncertain. The CDR3 is 13 amino acids. CDR1 is KGHSY, CDR2 FQNENV, per germline. Trimming left V 2 bases short and J 9 bases short, with 11 bases between. The CDR3 loop is CASSQGPSPIQYF. DNA of the CDR3: TGTGCCAGCAGCCAAGGACCATCCCCCATTCAGTACTTC.

This chain connects TRBV20-1 to TRBJ1-6; no definite D call. Looked up from germline, CDR1 is DFQATT and CDR2 is SNEGSKA (reference sequence). The CDR3 contains 17 residues. V lost 4 bases, J lost 0 bases, and 16 bases lay in between. CDR3 amino acids: CSAKISDGRSYNSPLHF. CDR3 sequence (DNA): TGCAGTGCTAAAATTTCGGACGGGCGCTCCTATAATTCACCCCTCCACTTT.

This clonotype has just a few counts. The rearrangement links TRBV20-1 to TRBJ1-5, with D maybe TRBD1 (6 bases). V was cut by 5 bases and J by 6 bases, with 14 bases left in between. The CDR3 has 13 residues. CDR1 is DFQATT, CDR2 SNEGSKA, per germline (reference sequence). The CDR3 nucleotides are TGCAGTGCTCAGGGGCGGGGGGTTCAGCCCCAGCATTTT. It specifies CSAQGRGVQPQHF.

The J gene is TRBJ1-2, the V gene TRBV20-1; D perhaps matches TRBD1 (5 bases). The CDR3 runs 18 residues. Germline lookup yields CDR1 DFQATT and CDR2 SNEGSKA (reference sequence). Trimming took 1 base from V and 3 from J, leaving 24 bases between them. In DNA, the CDR3 is TGCAGTGCTAGAGTTTCTGGGGGGGGACTCGAAATCTACTATGGCTACACCTTC. This codes for CSARVSGGGLEIYYGYTF.

The rearrangement joins TRBV20-1 to TRBJ1-2; possible D gene TRBD1, 5 bases. V shed 3 bases and J shed 13 bases, with 18 bases lying between them. CDR3 size: 12 residues. CDR1 DFQATT and CDR2 SNEGSKA come from the germline V gene (reference sequence). This CDR3 is CSARRQLWRCTF. In DNA form, the CDR3 reads TGCAGTGCTAGGCGACAGCTATGGCGCTGCACCTTC.

This chain joins TRBV24-1 and TRBJ2-1; 7 bases fit TRBD2. Looked up from germline, CDR1 is KGHDR and CDR2 is SFDVKD. CDR3 length equals 15 residues. V shed 6 bases and J 1 base; nucleotides not matched to a gene: 5. CDR3 sequence reads: CATSLAGASYNEQFF. CDR3 bases: TGTGCCACCAGTCTTGCGGGAGCTTCCTACAATGAGCAGTTCTTC.

The V call is TRBV4-2, the J call TRBJ2-7; 14 bases agree with TRBD2. CDR3 length equals 16 residues. Germline loops: CDR1 LGHNA, CDR2 YNFKEQ. The ends lost 2 bases at V and 9 bases at J; junction bases unmatched: 9. CDR3 sequence: CASSQNPGLAGVVQYF. CDR3 DNA sequence: TGTGCCAGCAGCCAAAACCCGGGACTAGCGGGAGTAGTGCAGTACTTC.

The rearrangement links TRBV9 to TRBJ2-4; D ambiguous. The end of the DNA is better explained by TRBJ2-7, so the J call may be wrong. Looked up from germline, CDR1 is SGDLS and CDR2 is YYNGEE. This CDR3 has 14 amino acids. CDR3 in DNA: TGTGCCAGCAGCGTAGATCACTCTCCCTACGAGCAGTACTTC. This encodes CASSVDHSPYEQYF.

The chain joins TRBV7-2 to TRBJ2-3, with unresolved D. This CDR3 has 16 amino acids. The V end was cut by 3 bases, the J end by 0 bases, with 13 bases between. Germline V gene lookup returns CDR1 SGHTA and CDR2 FQGNSA. The CDR3 DNA reads TGTGCCAGCAGCTTGAGACAAAGCCCTAGCACAGATACGCAGTATTTT. Translated: CASSLRQSPSTDTQYF.

This clonotype was detected a few times. The chain links TRBV20-1 to TRBJ2-3, with D hard to call. The CDR3 is made up of 9 amino acids. The germline V gene has CDR1 DFQATT and CDR2 SNEGSKA (reference sequence). The V gene lost 6 bases and the J gene lost 9 bases, with 7 bases spanning the gap. Here the CDR3 reads CSALPTQYF. In nucleotides, the CDR3 is TGCAGTGCCCTCCCAACGCAGTATTTT.

There are a few counts of this clonotype. The chain uses TRBV20-1 and TRBJ2-5, with D possibly TRBD1 on 6 matching bases. This CDR3 has 15 residues. Trimming removed 1 base from V and 0 bases from J, with 12 bases in between. Looked up from germline, CDR1 is DFQATT and CDR2 is SNEGSKA (reference sequence). This CDR3 reads CSARGDIVNQETQYF. CDR3 nucleotide sequence: TGCAGTGCTAGAGGGGACATAGTTAACCAAGAGACCCAGTACTTC.

This clonotype was seen a handful of times. The chain has TRBV9 and TRBJ2-4, with D hard to call. Trimming took off 0 bases at V and 0 bases at J, with 10 bases between the two ends. The CDR3 covers 16 residues. Germline V gene sequence: CDR1 SGDLS, CDR2 YYNGEE. CDR3 sequence reads: CASSVASNLAKNIQYF. DNA for the CDR3: TGTGCCAGCAGCGTAGCCTCGAATCTAGCCAAAAACATTCAGTACTTC.

The chain joins TRBV2 to TRBJ1-5; TRBD1 might be the D (6 bases). The germline V and J ends were trimmed by 4 bases and 5 bases, with 12 bases remaining between them. The CDR3 totals 14 residues. CDR1 and CDR2 (germline): SNHLY, FYNNEI. In nucleotides, the CDR3 is TGTGCCAGCAGTGGGACAGCGCAACATCAGCCCCAGCATTTT. Amino acids: CASSGTAQHQPQHF.

The CDR3 sequence: CASELDRDGYTF. The DNA for the CDR3 is TGTGCCAGCGAACTCGACAGAGATGGCTACACCTTC. The chain links TRBV2 to TRBJ1-2, with D tentatively TRBD1 (5 bases). The CDR3 covers 12 residues. Trimming took 8 bases from V and 6 from J, leaving 13 bases between them. From germline, CDR1 is SNHLY and CDR2 FYNNEI. The full variable domain, rest sourced from reference TRBV2 and TRBJ1-2, is EPEVTQTPSHQVTQMGQEVILRCVPISNHLYFYWYRQILGQKVEFLVSFYNNEISEKSEIFDDQFSVERPDGSNFTLKIRSTKLEDSAMYFCASELDRDGYTFGSGTRLTVV.

This clonotype was seen more than once but under ten times. The chain links TRBV12-3 or TRBV12-4 to TRBJ2-7; D gene uncertain. The CDR3 is made up of 13 amino acids. V was clipped by 3 bases and J by 4 bases, with 10 bases between them. The CDR3 here is CASSFLHKYEQYF. As DNA, the CDR3 is TGTGCCAGCAGTTTCCTACATAAATACGAGCAGTACTTC.

The chain joins TRBV7-2 to TRBJ2-1; 13 bases align to TRBD2. This CDR3 spans 15 amino acids. The germline CDR1 and CDR2 sequences are SGHTA and FQGNSA. J was trimmed by 13 bases and V by 5 bases; bases with no gene match: 11. The CDR3 reads CASSPTSGRGETQFF. CDR3 bases: TGTGCCAGCAGCCCCACTAGCGGGAGGGGGGAGACCCAGTTCTTC.